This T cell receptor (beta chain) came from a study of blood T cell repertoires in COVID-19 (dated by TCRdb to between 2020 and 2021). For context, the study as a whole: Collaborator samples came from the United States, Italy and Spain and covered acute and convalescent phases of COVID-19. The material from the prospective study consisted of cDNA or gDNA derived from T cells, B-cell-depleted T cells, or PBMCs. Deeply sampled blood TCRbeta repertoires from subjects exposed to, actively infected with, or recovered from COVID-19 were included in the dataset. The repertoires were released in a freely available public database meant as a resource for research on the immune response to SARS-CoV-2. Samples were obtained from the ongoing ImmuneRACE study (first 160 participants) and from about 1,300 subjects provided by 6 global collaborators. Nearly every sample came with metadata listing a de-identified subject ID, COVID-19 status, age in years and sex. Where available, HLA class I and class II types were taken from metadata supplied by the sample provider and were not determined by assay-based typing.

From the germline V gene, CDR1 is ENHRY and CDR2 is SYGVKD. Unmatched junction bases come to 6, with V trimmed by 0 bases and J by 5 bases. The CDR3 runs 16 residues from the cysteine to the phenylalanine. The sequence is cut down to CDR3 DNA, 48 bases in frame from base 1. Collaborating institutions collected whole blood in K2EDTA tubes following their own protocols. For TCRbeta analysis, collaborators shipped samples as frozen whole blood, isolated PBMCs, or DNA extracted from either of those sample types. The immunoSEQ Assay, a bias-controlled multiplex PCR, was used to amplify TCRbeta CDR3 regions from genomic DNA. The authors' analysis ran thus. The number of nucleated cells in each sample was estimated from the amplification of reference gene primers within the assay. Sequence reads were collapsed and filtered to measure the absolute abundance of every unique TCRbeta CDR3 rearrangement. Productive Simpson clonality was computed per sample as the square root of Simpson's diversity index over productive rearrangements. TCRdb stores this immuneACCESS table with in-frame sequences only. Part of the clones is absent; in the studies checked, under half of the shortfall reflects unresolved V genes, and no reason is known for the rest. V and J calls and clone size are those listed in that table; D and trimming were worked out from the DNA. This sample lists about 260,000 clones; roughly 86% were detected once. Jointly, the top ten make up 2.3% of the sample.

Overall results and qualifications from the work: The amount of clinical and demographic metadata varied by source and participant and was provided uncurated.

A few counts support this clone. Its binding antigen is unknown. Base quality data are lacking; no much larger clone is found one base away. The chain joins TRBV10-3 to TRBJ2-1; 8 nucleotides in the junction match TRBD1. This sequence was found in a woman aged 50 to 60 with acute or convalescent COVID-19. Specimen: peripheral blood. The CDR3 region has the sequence CAISESMGQVNNEQFF. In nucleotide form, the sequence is TGTGCCATCAGTGAGTCGATGGGACAGGTCAACAATGAGCAGTTCTTC.